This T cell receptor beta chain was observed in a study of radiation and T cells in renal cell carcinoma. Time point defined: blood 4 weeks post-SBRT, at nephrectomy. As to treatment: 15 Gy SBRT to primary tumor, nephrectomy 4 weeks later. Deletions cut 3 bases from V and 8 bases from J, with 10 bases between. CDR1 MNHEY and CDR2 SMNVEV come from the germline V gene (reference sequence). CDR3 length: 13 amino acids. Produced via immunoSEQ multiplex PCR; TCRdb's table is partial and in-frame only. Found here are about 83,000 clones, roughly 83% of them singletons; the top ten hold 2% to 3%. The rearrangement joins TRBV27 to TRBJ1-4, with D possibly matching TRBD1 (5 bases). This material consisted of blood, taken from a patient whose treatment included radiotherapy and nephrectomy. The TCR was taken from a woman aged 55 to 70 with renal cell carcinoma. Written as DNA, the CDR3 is TGTGCCAGCAGTTTTCGGGGCGGGGAAAAACTGTTTTTT. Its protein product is CASSFRGGEKLFF.